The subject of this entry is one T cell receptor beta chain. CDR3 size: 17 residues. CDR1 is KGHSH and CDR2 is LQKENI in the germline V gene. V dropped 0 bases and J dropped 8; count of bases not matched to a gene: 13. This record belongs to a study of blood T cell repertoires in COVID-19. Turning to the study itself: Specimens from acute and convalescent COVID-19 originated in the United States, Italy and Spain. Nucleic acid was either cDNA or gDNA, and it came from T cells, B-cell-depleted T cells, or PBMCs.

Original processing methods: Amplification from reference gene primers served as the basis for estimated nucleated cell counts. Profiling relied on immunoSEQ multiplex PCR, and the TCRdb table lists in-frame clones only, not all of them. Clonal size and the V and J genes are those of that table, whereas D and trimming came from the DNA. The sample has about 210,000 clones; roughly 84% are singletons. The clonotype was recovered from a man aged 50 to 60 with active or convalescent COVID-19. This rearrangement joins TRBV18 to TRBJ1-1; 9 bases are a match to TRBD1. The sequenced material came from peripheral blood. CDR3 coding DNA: TGTGCCAGCTCACCACCACGAGGGACAGGGTGGGGTAGGGAAGCTTTCTTT. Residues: CASSPPRGTGWGREAFF.